These T cell receptor beta chains were read from a single sample in a study of response to subunit inactivated influenza vaccine. TCRdb re-derived calls from the RT-PCR reads in MiXCR, one entry per CDR3 protein. The repertoire holds more than 150,000 distinct CDR3 sequences, with about 9% as singletons. The source was non-naive T cells sorted from PBMCs, collected on the day of vaccination. Source of these receptors: a man in his fifties or sixties who received an inactivated influenza vaccine. Both conserved end residues are part of each CDR3. A D gene is named only where the DNA matches it firmly. The listing skips clone size in some rows; elsewhere it reads once, few, many or a size class.

TRBV5-1	.	TRBJ1-1	few	CASSGGGLITEAFF	TGCGCCAGCAGCGGGGGGGGCTTGATCACTGAAGCTTTCTTT
TRBV12-3/TRBV12-4	TRBD2	TRBJ2-5	many	CASSQRTSGKETQYF	TGTGCCAGCAGTCAACGGACTAGCGGCAAAGAGACCCAGTACTTC
TRBV7-2	.	TRBJ2-1	.	CASSFQHNEQFF	TGTGCCAGCAGCTTTCAACACAATGAGCAGTTCTTC
TRBV20-1	.	TRBJ1-5	few	CSARPSWGNQPQHF	TGCAGTGCTAGACCTTCTTGGGGCAATCAGCCCCAGCATTTT
TRBV28	TRBD1	TRBJ2-5	many	CASSLGQGLEQETQYF	TGTGCCAGCAGTCTTGGACAGGGTCTCGAGCAAGAGACCCAGTACTTC
TRBV19	.	TRBJ2-5	.	CASSSQSIQETQYF	TGTGCCAGTAGTTCGCAGAGTATCCAAGAGACCCAGTACTTC
TRBV3-1	.	TRBJ1-5	many	CASSQGWGNSNQPQHF	TGTGCCAGCAGCCAAGGGTGGGGAAATAGCAATCAGCCCCAGCATTTT
TRBV4-2	.	TRBJ1-5	many	CASSRDSNQPQHF	TGTGCCAGCAGCCGGGACAGCAATCAGCCCCAGCATTTT
TRBV6-2/TRBV6-3	.	TRBJ1-1	many	CASSYLREAFF	TGTGCCAGCAGTTATCTCAGAGAAGCTTTCTTT
TRBV5-4	.	TRBJ2-1	many	CASRVGGMRDEQFF	TGTGCCAGCAGAGTTGGGGGGATGAGGGATGAGCAGTTCTTC
TRBV5-1	TRBD2	TRBJ2-5	few	CASSLFTSGGEETQYF	TGCGCCAGCAGCTTGTTCACTAGCGGGGGGGAAGAGACCCAGTACTTC
TRBV4-1	TRBD2	TRBJ2-1	.	CASSRGIAGSSYNEQFF	TGCGCCAGCAGCCGGGGGATAGCGGGTAGCTCCTACAATGAGCAGTTCTTC
TRBV20-1	.	TRBJ1-1	many	CSASFILNTEAFF	TGCAGTGCTAGTTTTATACTGAACACTGAAGCTTTCTTT
TRBV15	.	TRBJ2-7	.	CATSRDLGRTSGEQYF	TGTGCCACCAGCAGAGATCTAGGACGCACGAGCGGCGAGCAGTACTTC
TRBV28	.	TRBJ2-7	.	CASNGGSSYEQYF	TGTGCCAGCAATGGGGGGAGCTCCTACGAGCAGTACTTC
TRBV4-2	.	TRBJ1-6	many	CASSQEAGTSYNSPLHF	TGTGCCAGCAGCCAAGAGGCCGGGACATCCTATAATTCACCCCTCCACTTT